This T cell receptor beta chain was captured in a study of blood T cell repertoires in COVID-19. The protocol was immunoSEQ multiplex PCR, while the TCRdb copy is restricted to in-frame clones and leaves out a portion. The sample has fewer than 65,000 clones; 91% are singletons. Per germline, CDR1 GTSNPN and CDR2 SVGIG (reference sequence). CDR3 length: 14 residues. V trimming: 8 bases; J trimming: 5 bases; junction bases outside the gene matches: 11. This sequence joins TRBV30 and TRBJ2-1; TRBD2 matches 8 bases. The sample taken for sequencing was peripheral blood. The source is a woman in her fifties or sixties with active or convalescent COVID-19. The CDR3 DNA follows: TGTGCCACAACAAAGCGGGAGTGGGACAATGAGCAGTTCTTC. The encoded protein is CATTKREWDNEQFF.